Given below is one T cell receptor beta chain in context. This sample is part of a study of blood T cells in healthy people across ages. Combining a sample-barcoded 5' primer with a J-beta primer mix, a second PCR ran for about 6 to 12 cycles. Every cDNA molecule bore a tag from a template-switch adaptor containing 12 random nucleotides. Using its own MiXCR run on the 5' RACE reads, TCRdb lists one record per CDR3 protein. The sample lists 800,000 to 950,000 distinct CDR3 sequences, under 40% occurring once. Germline V gene data show CDR1 as MNHNY and CDR2 as SVGAGI (reference sequence). V was trimmed by 6 bases and J by 2 bases, leaving 12 bases between them. The CDR3 has 14 amino acids.

The source of this sequence is a man aged 18 to 35 in good health. The sample taken for sequencing was blood. The rearrangement joins TRBV6-6 to TRBJ2-3; a possible D gene is TRBD2 (6 bases). The CDR3: CASSRGIPTDTQYF. The CDR3 nucleotides are TGTGCCAGCAGCCGGGGGATACCCACAGATACGCAGTATTTT.